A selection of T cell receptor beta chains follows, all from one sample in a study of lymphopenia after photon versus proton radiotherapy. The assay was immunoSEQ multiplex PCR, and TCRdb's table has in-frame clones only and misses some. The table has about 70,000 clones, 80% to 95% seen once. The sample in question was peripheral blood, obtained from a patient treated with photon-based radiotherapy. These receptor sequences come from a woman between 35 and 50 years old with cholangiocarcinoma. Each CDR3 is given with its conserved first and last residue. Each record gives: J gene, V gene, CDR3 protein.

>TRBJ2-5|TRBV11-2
CASSLTGGEETQYF
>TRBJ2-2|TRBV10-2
CASSPAGGPGGELFF
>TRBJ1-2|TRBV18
CASSPHGGGYGYTF
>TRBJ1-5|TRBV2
CASRAGASNQPQHF
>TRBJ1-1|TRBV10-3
CAIRSSGDTEAFF
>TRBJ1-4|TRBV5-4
CASSLGQGTEKLFF
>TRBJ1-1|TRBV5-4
CASSLEGVGPEAFF
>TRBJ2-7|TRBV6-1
CASIMNRDGYEQYF
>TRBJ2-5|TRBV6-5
CASSSRTTIGWETQYF
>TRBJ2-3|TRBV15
CATSRENSRIPDTQYF
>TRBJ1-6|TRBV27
CASSPSDRNSPLHF
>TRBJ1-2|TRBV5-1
CASSLAGARDYGYTF
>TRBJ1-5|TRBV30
CAWTTGSSNQPQHF
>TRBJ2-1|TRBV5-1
CASSSDRVNEQFF
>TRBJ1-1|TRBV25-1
CASSPRGRMNTEAFF
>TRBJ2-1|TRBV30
CAWASGGRGISEQFF
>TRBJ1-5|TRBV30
CAWSVDRNQPQHF
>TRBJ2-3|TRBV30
CAWSGPRRTDTQYF
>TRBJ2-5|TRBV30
CAWSEGLAHGEQYF
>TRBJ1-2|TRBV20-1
CSAVLNYGYTF
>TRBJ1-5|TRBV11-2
CASSLGDRGDQPQHF